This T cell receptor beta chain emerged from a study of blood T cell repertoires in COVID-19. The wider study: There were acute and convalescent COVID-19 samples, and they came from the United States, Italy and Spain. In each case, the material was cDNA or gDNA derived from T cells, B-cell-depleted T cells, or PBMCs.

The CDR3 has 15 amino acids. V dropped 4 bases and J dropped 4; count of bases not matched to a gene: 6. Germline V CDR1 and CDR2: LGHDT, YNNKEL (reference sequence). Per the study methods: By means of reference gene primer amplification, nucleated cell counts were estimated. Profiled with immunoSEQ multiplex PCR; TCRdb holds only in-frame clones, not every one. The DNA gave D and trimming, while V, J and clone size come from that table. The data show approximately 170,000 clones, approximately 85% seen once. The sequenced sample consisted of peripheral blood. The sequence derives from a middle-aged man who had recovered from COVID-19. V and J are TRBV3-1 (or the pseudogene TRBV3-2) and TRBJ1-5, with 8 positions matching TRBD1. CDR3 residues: CASSLGQGLNQPQHF. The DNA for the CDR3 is TGTGCCAGCAGCCTCGGACAGGGACTTAATCAGCCCCAGCATTTT.